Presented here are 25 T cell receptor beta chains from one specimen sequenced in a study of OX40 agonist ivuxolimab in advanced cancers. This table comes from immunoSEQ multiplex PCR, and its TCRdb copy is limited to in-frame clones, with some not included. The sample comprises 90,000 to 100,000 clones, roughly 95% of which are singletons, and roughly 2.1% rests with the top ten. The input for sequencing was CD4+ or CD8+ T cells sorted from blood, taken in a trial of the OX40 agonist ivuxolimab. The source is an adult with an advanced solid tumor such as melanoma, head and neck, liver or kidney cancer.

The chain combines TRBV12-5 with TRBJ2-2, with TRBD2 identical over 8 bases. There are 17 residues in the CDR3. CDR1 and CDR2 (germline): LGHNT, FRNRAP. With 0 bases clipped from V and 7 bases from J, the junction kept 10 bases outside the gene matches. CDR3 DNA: TGTGCTAGTGGTTTGGTTCCCCCAGCGGGGGTATACGGGGAGCTGTTTTTT. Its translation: CASGLVPPAGVYGELFF.

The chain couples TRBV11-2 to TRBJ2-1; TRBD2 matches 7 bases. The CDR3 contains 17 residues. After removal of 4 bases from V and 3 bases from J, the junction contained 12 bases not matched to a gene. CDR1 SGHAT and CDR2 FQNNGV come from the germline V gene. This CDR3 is CASSSEAGHPVYNEQFF. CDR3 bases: TGTGCCAGCAGCTCTGAAGCGGGGCACCCAGTCTACAATGAGCAGTTCTTC.

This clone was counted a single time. The CDR3 sequence is CASSQGVQPSYEQYF. Here the CDR3 DNA reads TGTGCCAGCAGCCAAGGAGTTCAGCCATCCTACGAGCAGTACTTC. The chain carries TRBV4-2 and TRBJ2-7; D remains unclear. Germline V gene data show CDR1 as LGHNA and CDR2 as YNFKEQ. The CDR3 spans 15 residues. The V gene lost 1 base and the J gene lost 1 base, with 11 bases spanning the gap.

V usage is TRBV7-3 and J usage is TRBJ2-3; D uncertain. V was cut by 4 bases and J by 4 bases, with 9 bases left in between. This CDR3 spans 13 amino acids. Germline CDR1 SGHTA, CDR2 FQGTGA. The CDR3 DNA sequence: TGTGCCAGCAGCTCGGCAGTGGCAGATACGCAGTATTTT. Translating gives CASSSAVADTQYF.

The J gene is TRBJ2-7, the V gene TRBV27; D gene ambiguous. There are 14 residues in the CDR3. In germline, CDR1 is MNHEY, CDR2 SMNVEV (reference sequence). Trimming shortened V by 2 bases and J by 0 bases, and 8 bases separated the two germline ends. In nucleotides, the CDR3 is TGTGCCAGCAGTTTAAGAGCGAACTCCTACGAGCAGTACTTC. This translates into CASSLRANSYEQYF.

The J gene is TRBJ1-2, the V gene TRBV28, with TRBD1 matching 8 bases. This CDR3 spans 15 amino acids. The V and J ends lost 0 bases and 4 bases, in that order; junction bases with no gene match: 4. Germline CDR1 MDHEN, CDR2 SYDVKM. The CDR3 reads CASSLWGQDLYGYTF. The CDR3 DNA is TGTGCCAGCAGTTTATGGGGACAGGACCTCTATGGCTACACCTTC.

The CDR3 DNA follows: TGTGCCAGCAGCCCGCCCTCCGGGACTATGACCCCGTCCGGGGAGCTGTTTTTT. This sequence encodes CASSPPSGTMTPSGELFF. The V and J genes are TRBV7-6 and TRBJ2-2, with 7 bases fitting TRBD2. Germline V lookup: CDR1 SGHVS, CDR2 FNYEAQ. The CDR3 length is 18 residues. J gave up 6 bases and V 5 bases, and 18 bases lay outside the gene matches. Variable domain in full (rest from reference TRBV7-6 and TRBJ2-2): GAGVSQSPRYKVTKRGQDVALRCDPISGHVSLYWYRQALGQGPEFLTYFNYEAQQDKSGLPNDRFSAERPEGSISTLTIQRTEQRDSAMYRCASSPPSGTMTPSGELFFGEGSRLTVL.

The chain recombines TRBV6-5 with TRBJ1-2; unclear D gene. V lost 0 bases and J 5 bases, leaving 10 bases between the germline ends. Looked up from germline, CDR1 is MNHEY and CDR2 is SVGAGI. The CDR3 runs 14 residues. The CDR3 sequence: CASSYSSTPYGYTF. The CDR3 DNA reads TGTGCCAGCAGTTACTCATCCACGCCTTATGGCTACACCTTC.

The CDR3, as DNA: TGTGCCACCCTCCACCTAGCGACAGGGGAAGGATTTGTCGGGGAGCTGTTTTTT. Translating it yields CATLHLATGEGFVGELFF. The chain recombines TRBV18 with TRBJ2-2; 8 bases fit TRBD1. The germline V gene encodes CDR1 KGHSH and CDR2 LQKENI. Losses at the gene ends were 10 bases for V and 7 bases for J; bases not matched to a gene: 23. This CDR3 is 18 amino acids long.

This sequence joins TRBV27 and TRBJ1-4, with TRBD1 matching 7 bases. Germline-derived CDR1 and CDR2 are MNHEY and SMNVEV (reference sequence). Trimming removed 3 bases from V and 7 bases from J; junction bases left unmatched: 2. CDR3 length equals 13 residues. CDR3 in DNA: TGTGCCAGCAGTTTGACAGGGCCTGAAAAACTGTTTTTT. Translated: CASSLTGPEKLFF.

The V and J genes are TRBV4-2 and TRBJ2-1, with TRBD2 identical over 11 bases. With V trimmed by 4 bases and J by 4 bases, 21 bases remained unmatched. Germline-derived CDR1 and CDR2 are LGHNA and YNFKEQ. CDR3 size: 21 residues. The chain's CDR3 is CASSRYGRSTSGGTEYNEQFF. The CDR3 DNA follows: TGTGCCAGCAGCCGCTACGGGCGTTCTACTAGCGGGGGAACCGAGTACAATGAGCAGTTCTTC.

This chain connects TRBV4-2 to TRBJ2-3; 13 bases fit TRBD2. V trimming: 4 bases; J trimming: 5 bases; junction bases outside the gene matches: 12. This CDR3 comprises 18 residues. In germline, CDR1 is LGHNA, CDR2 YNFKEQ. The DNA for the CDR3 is TGTGCCAGCAGCCCAGTGGTACTAGCGGGGGGGCAATTAGATACGCAGTATTTT. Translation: CASSPVVLAGGQLDTQYF.

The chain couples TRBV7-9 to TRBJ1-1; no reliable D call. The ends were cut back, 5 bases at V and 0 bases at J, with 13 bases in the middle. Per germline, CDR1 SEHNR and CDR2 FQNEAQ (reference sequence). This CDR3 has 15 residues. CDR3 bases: TGTGCCAGCAGCGACTCCCTTGGGGTGAACACTGAAGCTTTCTTT. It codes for CASSDSLGVNTEAFF. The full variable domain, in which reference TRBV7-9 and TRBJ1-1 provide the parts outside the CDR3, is DTGVSQNPRHKITKRGQNVTFRCDPISEHNRLYWYRQTLGQGPEFLTYFQNEAQLEKSRLLSDRFSAERPKGSFSTLEIQRTEQGDSAMYLCASSDSLGVNTEAFFGQGTRLTVV.

The CDR3 region is CAAKPLEGIGPNYGYTF. DNA of the CDR3: TGTGCCGCAAAACCCCTGGAGGGAATTGGACCCAACTATGGCTACACCTTC. The chain is built from TRBV27 and TRBJ1-2; unclear D gene. CDR1 and CDR2 from the germline V gene are MNHEY and SMNVEV (reference sequence). Trimming stripped 11 bases from V and 2 bases from J, with 27 bases between. The CDR3 sequence is 17 residues long.

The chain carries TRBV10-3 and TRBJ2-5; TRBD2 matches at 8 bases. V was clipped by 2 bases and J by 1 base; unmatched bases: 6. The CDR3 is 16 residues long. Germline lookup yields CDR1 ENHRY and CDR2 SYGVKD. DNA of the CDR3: TGTGCCATCAGTGAGGTGGCGGGAGGTCTCCAAGAGACCCAGTACTTC. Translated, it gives CAISEVAGGLQETQYF.

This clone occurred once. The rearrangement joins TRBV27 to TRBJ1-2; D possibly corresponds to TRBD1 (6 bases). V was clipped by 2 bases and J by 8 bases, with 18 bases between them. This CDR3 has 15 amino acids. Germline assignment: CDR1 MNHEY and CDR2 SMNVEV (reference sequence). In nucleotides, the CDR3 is TGTGCCAGCAGTTTACGGACAGCCTACCCAGGAGGCTACACCTTC. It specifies CASSLRTAYPGGYTF.

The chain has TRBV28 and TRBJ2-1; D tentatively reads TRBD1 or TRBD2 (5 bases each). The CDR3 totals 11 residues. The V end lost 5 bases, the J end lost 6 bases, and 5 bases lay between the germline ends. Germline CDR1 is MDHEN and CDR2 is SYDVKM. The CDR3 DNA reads TGTGCCAGCAGTGGGACCAATGAGCAGTTCTTC. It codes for CASSGTNEQFF.

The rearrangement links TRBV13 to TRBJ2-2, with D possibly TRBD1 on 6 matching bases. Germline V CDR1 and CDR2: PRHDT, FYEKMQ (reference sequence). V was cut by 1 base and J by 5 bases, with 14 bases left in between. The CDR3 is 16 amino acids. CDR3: CASSLVWGPSTGELFF. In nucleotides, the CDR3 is TGTGCCAGCAGCTTAGTATGGGGGCCAAGTACCGGGGAGCTGTTTTTT.

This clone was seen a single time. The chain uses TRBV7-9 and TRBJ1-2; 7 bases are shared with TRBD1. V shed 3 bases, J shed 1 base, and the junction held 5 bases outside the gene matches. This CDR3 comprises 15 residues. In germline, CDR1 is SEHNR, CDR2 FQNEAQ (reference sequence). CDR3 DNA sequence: TGTGCCAGCAGCTTGACAGGGTCCGGTAACTATGGCTACACCTTC. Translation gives CASSLTGSGNYGYTF.

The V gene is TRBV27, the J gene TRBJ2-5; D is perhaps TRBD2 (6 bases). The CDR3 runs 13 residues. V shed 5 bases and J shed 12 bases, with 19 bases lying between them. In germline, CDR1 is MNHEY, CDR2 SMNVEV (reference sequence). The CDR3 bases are TGTGCCAGCAGTCCCGGTCTGGGACTCCACAAGTACTTC. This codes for CASSPGLGLHKYF.

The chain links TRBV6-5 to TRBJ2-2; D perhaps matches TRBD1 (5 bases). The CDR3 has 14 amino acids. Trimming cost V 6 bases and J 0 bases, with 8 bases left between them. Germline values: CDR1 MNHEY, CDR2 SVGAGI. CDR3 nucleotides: TGTGCCAGCAGGACAGCCTCGAACACCGGGGAGCTGTTTTTT. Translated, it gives CASRTASNTGELFF.

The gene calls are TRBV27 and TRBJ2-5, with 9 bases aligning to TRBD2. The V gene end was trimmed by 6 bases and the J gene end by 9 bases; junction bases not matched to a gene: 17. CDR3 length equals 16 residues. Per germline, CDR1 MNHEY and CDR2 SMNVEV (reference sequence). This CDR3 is CASRPSSLAGALAQYF. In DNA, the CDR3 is TGTGCCAGCAGACCCTCTTCACTAGCGGGTGCCCTGGCCCAGTACTTC.

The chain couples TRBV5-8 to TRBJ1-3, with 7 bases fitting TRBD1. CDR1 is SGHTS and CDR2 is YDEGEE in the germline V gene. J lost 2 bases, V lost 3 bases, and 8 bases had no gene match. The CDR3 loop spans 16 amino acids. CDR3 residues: CASSYDQTGTGNTIYF. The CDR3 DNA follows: TGTGCCAGCAGCTACGATCAGACAGGGACTGGAAACACCATATATTTT.

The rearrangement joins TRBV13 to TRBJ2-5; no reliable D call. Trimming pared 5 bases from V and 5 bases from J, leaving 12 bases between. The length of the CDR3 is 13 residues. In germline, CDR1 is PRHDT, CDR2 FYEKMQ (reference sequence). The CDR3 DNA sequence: TGTGCCAGCAGCACCCGATTGGGGGAGACCCAGTACTTC. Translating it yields CASSTRLGETQYF. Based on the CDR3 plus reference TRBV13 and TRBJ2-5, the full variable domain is AAGVIQSPRHLIKEKRETATLKCYPIPRHDTVYWYQQGPGQDPQFLISFYEKMQSDKGSIPDRFSAQQFSDYHSELNMSSLELGDSALYFCASSTRLGETQYFGPGTRLLVL.

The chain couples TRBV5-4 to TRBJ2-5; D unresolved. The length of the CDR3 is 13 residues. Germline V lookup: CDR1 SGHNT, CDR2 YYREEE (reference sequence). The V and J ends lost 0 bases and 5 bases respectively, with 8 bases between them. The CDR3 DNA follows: TGTGCCAGCAGCTTGGGAGGTGAGGAGACCCAGTACTTC. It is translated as CASSLGGEETQYF.